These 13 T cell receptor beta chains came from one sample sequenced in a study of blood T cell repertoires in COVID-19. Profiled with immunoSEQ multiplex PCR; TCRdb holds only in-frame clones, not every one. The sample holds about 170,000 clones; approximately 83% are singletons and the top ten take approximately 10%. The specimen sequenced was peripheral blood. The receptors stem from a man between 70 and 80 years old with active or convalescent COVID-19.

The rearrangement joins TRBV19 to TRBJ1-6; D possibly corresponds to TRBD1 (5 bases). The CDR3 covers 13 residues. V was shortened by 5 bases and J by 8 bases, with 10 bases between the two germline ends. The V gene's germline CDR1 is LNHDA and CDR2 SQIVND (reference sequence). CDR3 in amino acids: CASSQGADSPLHF. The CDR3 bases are TGTGCCAGTAGTCAGGGCGCTGATTCACCCCTCCACTTT. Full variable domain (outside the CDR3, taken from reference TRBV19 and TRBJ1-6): DGGITQSPKYLFRKEGQNVTLSCEQNLNHDAMYWYRQDPGQGLRLIYYSQIVNDFQKGDIAEGYSVSREKKESFPLTVTSAQKNPTAFYLCASSQGADSPLHFGNGTRLTVT.

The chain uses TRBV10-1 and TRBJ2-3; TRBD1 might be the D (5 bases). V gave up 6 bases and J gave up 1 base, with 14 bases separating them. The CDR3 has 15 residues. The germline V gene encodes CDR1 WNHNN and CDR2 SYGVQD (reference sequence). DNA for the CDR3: TGCGCCAGCAGCGTGGGGCCCGGCGGCACAGATACGCAGTATTTT. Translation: CASSVGPGGTDTQYF.

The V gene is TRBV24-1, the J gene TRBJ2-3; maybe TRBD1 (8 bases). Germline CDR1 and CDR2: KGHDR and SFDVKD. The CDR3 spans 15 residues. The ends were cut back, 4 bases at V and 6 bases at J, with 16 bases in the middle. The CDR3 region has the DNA TGTGCCACCAGTGACCGCGGACAGGGAGGGGATACGCAGTATTTT. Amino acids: CATSDRGQGGDTQYF.

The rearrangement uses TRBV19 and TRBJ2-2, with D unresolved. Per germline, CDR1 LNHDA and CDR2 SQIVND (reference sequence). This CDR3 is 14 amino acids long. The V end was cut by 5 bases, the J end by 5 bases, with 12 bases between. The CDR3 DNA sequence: TGTGCCAGTAGTCCCCCTACGACAACCGGGGAGCTGTTTTTT. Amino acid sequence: CASSPPTTTGELFF.

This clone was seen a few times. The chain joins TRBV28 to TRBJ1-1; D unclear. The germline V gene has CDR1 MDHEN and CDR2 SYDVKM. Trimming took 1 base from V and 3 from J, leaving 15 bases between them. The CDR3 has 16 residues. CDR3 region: CASSLFGRIGDTEAFF. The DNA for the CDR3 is TGTGCCAGCAGTTTATTCGGGCGAATCGGGGACACTGAAGCTTTCTTT.

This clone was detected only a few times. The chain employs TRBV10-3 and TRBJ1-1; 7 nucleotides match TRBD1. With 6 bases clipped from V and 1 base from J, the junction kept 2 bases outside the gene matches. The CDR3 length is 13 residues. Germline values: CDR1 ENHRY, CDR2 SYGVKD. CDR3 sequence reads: CAIRDRANTEAFF. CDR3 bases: TGTGCCATCAGAGACAGGGCGAACACTGAAGCTTTCTTT.

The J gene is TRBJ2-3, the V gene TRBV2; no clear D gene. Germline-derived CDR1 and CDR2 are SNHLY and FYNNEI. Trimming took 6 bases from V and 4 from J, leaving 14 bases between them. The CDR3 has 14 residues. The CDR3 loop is CASSAQLESDTQYF. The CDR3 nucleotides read TGTGCCAGCAGCGCCCAGTTGGAGTCAGATACGCAGTATTTT.

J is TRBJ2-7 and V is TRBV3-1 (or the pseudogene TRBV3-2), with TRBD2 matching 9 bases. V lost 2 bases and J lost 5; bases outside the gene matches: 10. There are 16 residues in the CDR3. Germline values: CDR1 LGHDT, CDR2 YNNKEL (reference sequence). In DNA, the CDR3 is TGTGCCAGCAGCCAACGCAGGATTGCTAGCGGGGACGAGCAGTACTTC. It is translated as CASSQRRIASGDEQYF.

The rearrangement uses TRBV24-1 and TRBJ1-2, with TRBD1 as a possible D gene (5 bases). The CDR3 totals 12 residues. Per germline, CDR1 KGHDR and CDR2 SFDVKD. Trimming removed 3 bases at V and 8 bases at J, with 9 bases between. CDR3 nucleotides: TGTGCCACCAGTGATCCCCGGGGGGGCTACACCTTC. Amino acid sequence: CATSDPRGGYTF.

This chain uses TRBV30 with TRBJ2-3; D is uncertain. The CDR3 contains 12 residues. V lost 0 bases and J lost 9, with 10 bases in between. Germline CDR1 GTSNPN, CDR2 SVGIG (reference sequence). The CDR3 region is CAWSVGSETQYF. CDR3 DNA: TGTGCCTGGAGTGTAGGTTCGGAGACGCAGTATTTT.

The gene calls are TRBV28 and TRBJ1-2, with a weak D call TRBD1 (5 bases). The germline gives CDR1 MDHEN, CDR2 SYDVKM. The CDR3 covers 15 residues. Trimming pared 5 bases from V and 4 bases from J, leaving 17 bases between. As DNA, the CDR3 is TGTGCCAGCAGTCCCCCCAGACAGACACTCTATGGCTACACCTTC. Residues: CASSPPRQTLYGYTF.

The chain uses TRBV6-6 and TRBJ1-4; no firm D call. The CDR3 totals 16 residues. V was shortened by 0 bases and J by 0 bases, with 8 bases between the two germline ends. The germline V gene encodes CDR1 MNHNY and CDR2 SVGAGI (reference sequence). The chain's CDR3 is CASSYSATATNEKLFF. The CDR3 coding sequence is TGTGCCAGCAGTTACTCCGCCACTGCAACTAATGAAAAACTGTTTTTT.

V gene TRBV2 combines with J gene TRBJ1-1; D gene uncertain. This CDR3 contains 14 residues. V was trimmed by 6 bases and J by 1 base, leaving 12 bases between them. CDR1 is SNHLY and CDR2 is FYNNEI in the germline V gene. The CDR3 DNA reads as TGTGCCAGCAGGTATCGGCAGGAGAACACTGAAGCTTTCTTT. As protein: CASRYRQENTEAFF.